Following are 18 T cell receptor beta chains from one sample sequenced in a study of cytomegalovirus exposure and HLA in healthy donors. Primers for the PCR totalled 60 Vbeta and 13 Jbeta. Method: immunoSEQ multiplex PCR; TCRdb's copy keeps in-frame clones and lacks some. The table has tens of thousands of clones, roughly three quarters seen once. The specimen sequenced was PBMCs. Receptors were obtained from a man younger than 35 in good health and CMV-seronegative.

CDR3 region: CASSPLPMTGATSYNEQFF. Here the CDR3 DNA reads TGTGCCAGCAGCCCGCTACCTATGACAGGCGCAACATCCTACAATGAGCAGTTCTTC. The genes are TRBV7-9 and TRBJ2-1; possible D gene TRBD1, 6 bases. With 5 bases removed from V and 1 base from J, the gap between germline ends came to 24 bases. Germline values: CDR1 SEHNR, CDR2 FQNEAQ (reference sequence). The CDR3 is 19 amino acids.

The rearrangement uses TRBV15 and TRBJ2-5; possible D gene TRBD1, 6 bases. CDR3 length equals 17 residues. The V gene lost 0 bases and the J gene lost 0 bases, with 14 bases spanning the gap. Germline CDR1 reads LNHNV; CDR2 reads YYDKDF (reference sequence). The CDR3, as DNA: TGTGCCACCAGCAGAGACGTTCCCACAGGGAACCAAGAGACCCAGTACTTC. This gives the protein CATSRDVPTGNQETQYF.

V gene TRBV4-1 combines with J gene TRBJ2-2; D not certain. Trimming pared 4 bases from V and 2 bases from J, leaving 8 bases between. The CDR3 is 14 residues long. Looked up from germline, CDR1 is MGHRA and CDR2 is YSYEKL. The chain's CDR3 is CASSPNSNTGELFF. The DNA for the CDR3 is TGCGCCAGCAGCCCGAACAGTAACACCGGGGAGCTGTTTTTT.

The gene calls are TRBV28 and TRBJ2-5, with 9 bases that match TRBD2. The CDR3 has 15 amino acids. J lost 0 bases, V lost 4 bases, and 3 bases had no gene match. In germline, CDR1 is MDHEN, CDR2 SYDVKM. This CDR3 is CASSSASGDQETQYF. Written as DNA, the CDR3 is TGTGCCAGCAGTTCCGCTAGCGGGGACCAAGAGACCCAGTACTTC.

The V and J genes are TRBV2 and TRBJ1-1, with 7 positions matching TRBD1. The CDR3 is 13 residues long. V gave up 3 bases and J gave up 5 bases; unmatched junction bases: 3. Germline loops: CDR1 SNHLY, CDR2 FYNNEI. The CDR3 DNA sequence: TGTGCCAGCAGTGATAACAGGGGAACTGAAGCTTTCTTT. It specifies CASSDNRGTEAFF.

The chain recombines TRBV21-1 with TRBJ2-5; the DNA was not compared with TRBD2, the D call given in the table. TRBV21-1 represents a pseudogene. This CDR3 is 18 amino acids long. The CDR3 loop reads CASSKATSGGETQETQYF. The CDR3 DNA reads TGTGCCAGCAGCAAGGCTACTAGCGGCGGTGAAACACAAGAGACCCAGTACTTC.

This clone came up once. The chain is built from TRBV14 and TRBJ1-2; D is uncertain. The CDR3 is 14 amino acids. V lost 3 bases and J 4 bases, leaving 12 bases between the germline ends. Germline V lookup: CDR1 SGHDN, CDR2 FVKESK. The CDR3 DNA follows: TGTGCCAGCAGCCAGAAGGGAGGAGGCTATGGCTACACCTTC. Amino acids: CASSQKGGGYGYTF.

The chain has TRBV19 and TRBJ2-7; D is possibly TRBD1 (6 bases). Deletions cut 2 bases from V and 2 bases from J, with 13 bases between. Germline assignment: CDR1 LNHDA and CDR2 SQIVND (reference sequence). The CDR3 extends over 15 amino acids. As DNA, the CDR3 is TGTGCCAGTAGTATAAGGGTACAGGGTCCCTACGAGCAGTACTTC. Its protein is CASSIRVQGPYEQYF. Full variable domain (remainder filled in from reference TRBV19 and TRBJ2-7): DGGITQSPKYLFRKEGQNVTLSCEQNLNHDAMYWYRQDPGQGLRLIYYSQIVNDFQKGDIAEGYSVSREKKESFPLTVTSAQKNPTAFYLCASSIRVQGPYEQYFGPGTRLTVT.

V usage is TRBV7-9 and J usage is TRBJ2-3; TRBD1 matches 7 bases. With 4 bases clipped from V and 0 bases from J, the junction kept 10 bases outside the gene matches. The CDR3 totals 17 residues. Germline CDR1 SEHNR, CDR2 FQNEAQ (reference sequence). CDR3 bases: TGTGCCAGCAGCTCCATGCGACAGGGTGGGAGCACAGATACGCAGTATTTT. Protein product: CASSSMRQGGSTDTQYF.

This clone was counted a few times. V is TRBV6-1 and J is TRBJ1-1; D is perhaps TRBD1 (6 bases). Per germline, CDR1 MNHNS and CDR2 SASEGT. Trimming shortened V by 4 bases and J by 1 base, and 10 bases separated the two germline ends. The CDR3 contains 14 residues. The CDR3 sequence is CASSVGQPNTEAFF. CDR3 nucleotides: TGTGCCAGCAGTGTTGGACAGCCGAACACTGAAGCTTTCTTT.

The V call is TRBV6-1, the J call TRBJ1-6, with 9 bases lining up with TRBD1. The CDR3 totals 14 residues. Losses at the gene ends were 8 bases for V and 7 bases for J; bases not matched to a gene: 6. From germline, CDR1 is MNHNS and CDR2 SASEGT. CDR3 nucleotides: TGTGCCAGCGTACTGACAGGGGGGAATTCACCCCTCCACTTT. It yields the protein CASVLTGGNSPLHF.

This chain links TRBV9 with TRBJ1-2; 9 bases fit TRBD1. This CDR3 comprises 15 residues. Germline values: CDR1 SGDLS, CDR2 YYNGEE. V trimming: 3 bases; J trimming: 4 bases; junction bases outside the gene matches: 7. The CDR3 DNA sequence: TGTGCCAGCAGCGCCACACAGGGGGCAGGCTATGGCTACACCTTC. Translation gives CASSATQGAGYGYTF.

V usage is TRBV6-1 and J usage is TRBJ1-3; no reliable D call. CDR1 is MNHNS, CDR2 SASEGT, per germline. CDR3 length: 15 amino acids. V gave up 8 bases and J gave up 3 bases, with 17 bases separating them. The CDR3 DNA reads TGTGCCAGCGAAGAGGCCAGGAGGAGTGGAAACACCATATATTTT. It encodes CASEEARRSGNTIYF.

In the case of this clone: Sequence at one end of the junction differs from germline and may be a read error. The chain employs TRBV28 and TRBJ2-5, with a possible D match to TRBD2 (6 bases). Per the germline V gene, CDR1 is MDHEN and CDR2 is SYDVKM. CDR3 length: 15 amino acids. The CDR3 loop is CVSSYPGTFEETQYF. As DNA, the CDR3 is TGTGTCAGCAGTTACCCGGGGACTTTCGAAGAGACCCAGTACTTC.

The chain links TRBV7-9 to TRBJ1-2, with 12 bases aligning to TRBD1. J lost 4 bases, V lost 8 bases, and 5 bases had no gene match. The germline CDR1 and CDR2 sequences are SEHNR and FQNEAQ (reference sequence). The CDR3 has 14 amino acids. The CDR3 sequence is CASGGTGGIYGYTF. The CDR3, as DNA: TGTGCCAGCGGGGGGACAGGGGGCATCTATGGCTACACCTTC.

The gene calls are TRBV28 and TRBJ1-1; 11 bases match TRBD1. Germline V lookup: CDR1 MDHEN, CDR2 SYDVKM. J lost 1 base, V lost 6 bases, and 10 bases had no gene match. CDR3 length equals 17 residues. The CDR3 protein is CASSPPSDRGPNTEAFF. CDR3 nucleotide sequence: TGTGCCAGCAGCCCACCCTCGGACAGGGGGCCGAACACTGAAGCTTTCTTT.

The V call is TRBV10-1, the J call TRBJ2-3; tentative D call: TRBD2 (5 bases). The germline V gene encodes CDR1 WNHNN and CDR2 SYGVQD (reference sequence). This CDR3 comprises 15 residues. Trimming took off 2 bases at V and 2 bases at J, with 11 bases between the two ends. Here the CDR3 reads CASSEAEDFTDTQYF. CDR3 DNA: TGCGCCAGCAGTGAGGCGGAGGACTTCACAGATACGCAGTATTTT.

The rearrangement links TRBV19 to TRBJ2-5; 9 nucleotides align to TRBD1. Germline trimming cut 5 bases from V and 5 bases from J; bases unmatched to any gene: 9. Germline V gene lookup returns CDR1 LNHDA and CDR2 SQIVND (reference sequence). The CDR3 length is 15 residues. As DNA, the CDR3 is TGTGCCAGTAGTCGACGACAGGGGGGTGGGGAGACCCAGTACTTC. Encoded protein: CASSRRQGGGETQYF.